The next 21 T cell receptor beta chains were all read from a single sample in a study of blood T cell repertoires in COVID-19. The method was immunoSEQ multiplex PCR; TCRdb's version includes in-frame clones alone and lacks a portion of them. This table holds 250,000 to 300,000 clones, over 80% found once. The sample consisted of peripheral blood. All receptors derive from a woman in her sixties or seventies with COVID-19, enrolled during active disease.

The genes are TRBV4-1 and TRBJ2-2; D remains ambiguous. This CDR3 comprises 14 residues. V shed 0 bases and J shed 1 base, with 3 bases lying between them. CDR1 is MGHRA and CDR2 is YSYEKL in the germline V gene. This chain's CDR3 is CASSQDLNTGELFF. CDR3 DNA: TGCGCCAGCAGCCAAGATCTGAACACCGGGGAGCTGTTTTTT.

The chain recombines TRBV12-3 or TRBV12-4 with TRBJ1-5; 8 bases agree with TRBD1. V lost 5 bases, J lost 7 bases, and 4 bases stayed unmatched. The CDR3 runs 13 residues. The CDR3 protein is CASSGTGSQPQHF. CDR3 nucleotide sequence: TGTGCCAGCAGTGGGACAGGAAGCCAGCCCCAGCATTTT.

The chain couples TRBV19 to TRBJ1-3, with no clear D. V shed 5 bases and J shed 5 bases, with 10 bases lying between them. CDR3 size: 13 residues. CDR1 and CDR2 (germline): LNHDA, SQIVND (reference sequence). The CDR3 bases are TGTGCCAGTAGTGTAAGTTGGCGAAACACCATATATTTT. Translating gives CASSVSWRNTIYF.

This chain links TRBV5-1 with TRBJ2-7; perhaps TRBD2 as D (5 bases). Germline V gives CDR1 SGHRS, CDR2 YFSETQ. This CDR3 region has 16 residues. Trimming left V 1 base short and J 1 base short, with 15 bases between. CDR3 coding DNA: TGCGCCAGCAGCTTGATATTAGGAGGCCAGTCCTACGAGCAGTACTTC. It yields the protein CASSLILGGQSYEQYF.

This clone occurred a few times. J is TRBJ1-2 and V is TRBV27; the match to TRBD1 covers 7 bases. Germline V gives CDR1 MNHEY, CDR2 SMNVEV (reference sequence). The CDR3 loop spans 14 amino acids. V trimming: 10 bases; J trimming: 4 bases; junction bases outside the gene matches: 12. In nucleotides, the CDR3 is TGTGCCACCAGCCAAGGACAGGAATTCTATGGCTACACCTTC. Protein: CATSQGQEFYGYTF.

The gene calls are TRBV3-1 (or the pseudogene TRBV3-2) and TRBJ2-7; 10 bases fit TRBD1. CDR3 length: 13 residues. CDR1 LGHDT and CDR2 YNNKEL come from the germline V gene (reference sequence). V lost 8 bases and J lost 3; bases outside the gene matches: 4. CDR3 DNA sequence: TGTGCCAGCGGAAGGGACAGGGGCTACGAGCAGTACTTC. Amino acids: CASGRDRGYEQYF.

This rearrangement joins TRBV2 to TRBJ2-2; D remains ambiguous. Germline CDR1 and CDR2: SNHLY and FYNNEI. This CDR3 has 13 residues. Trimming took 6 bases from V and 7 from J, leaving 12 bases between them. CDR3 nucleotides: TGTGCCAGCAGATGGAATTCGGGCGGGGAGCTGTTTTTT. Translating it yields CASRWNSGGELFF.

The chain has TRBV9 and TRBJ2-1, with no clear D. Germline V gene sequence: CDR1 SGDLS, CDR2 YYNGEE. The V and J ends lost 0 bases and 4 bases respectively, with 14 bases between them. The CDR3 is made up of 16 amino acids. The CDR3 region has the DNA TGTGCCAGCAGCGTAGTGGCGGAAGCTTTATACAATGAGCAGTTCTTC. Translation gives CASSVVAEALYNEQFF.

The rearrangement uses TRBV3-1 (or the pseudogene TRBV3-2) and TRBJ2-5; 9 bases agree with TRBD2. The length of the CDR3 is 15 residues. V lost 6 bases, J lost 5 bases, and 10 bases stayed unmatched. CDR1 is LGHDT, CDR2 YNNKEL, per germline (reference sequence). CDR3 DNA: TGTGCCAGCAGGGTAGCGGGGGAGAACTTTGAGACCCAGTACTTC. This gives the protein CASRVAGENFETQYF.

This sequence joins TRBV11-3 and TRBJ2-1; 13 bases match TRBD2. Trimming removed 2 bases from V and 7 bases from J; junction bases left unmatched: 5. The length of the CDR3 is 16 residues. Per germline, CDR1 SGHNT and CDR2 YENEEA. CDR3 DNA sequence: TGTGCCAGCAGCTTACCTACTAGCGGGAGGGGGAATGAGCAGTTCTTC. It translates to CASSLPTSGRGNEQFF.

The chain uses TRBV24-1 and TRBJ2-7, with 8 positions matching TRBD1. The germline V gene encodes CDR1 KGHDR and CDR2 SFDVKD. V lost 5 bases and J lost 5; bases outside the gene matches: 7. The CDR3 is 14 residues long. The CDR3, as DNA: TGTGCCACCAGTGGAACCCGCAGGGGGCACGAGCAGTACTTC. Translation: CATSGTRRGHEQYF.

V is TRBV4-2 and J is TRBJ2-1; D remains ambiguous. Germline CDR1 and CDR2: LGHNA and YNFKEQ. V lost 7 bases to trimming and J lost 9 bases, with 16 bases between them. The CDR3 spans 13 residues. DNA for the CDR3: TGTGCCAGCAACCGAGGATTTTCGGGTGAGCAGTTCTTC. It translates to CASNRGFSGEQFF.

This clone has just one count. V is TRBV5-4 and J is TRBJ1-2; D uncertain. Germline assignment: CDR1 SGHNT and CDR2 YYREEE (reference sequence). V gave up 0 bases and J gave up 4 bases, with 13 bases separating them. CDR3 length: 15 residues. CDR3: CASSLGRLTGYGYTF. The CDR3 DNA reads TGTGCCAGCAGCTTGGGGCGGCTAACCGGCTATGGCTACACCTTC. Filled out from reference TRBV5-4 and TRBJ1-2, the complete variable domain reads ETGVTQSPTHLIKTRGQQVTLRCSSQSGHNTVSWYQQALGQGPQFIFQYYREEENGRGNFPPRFSGLQFPNYSSELNVNALELDDSALYLCASSLGRLTGYGYTFGSGTRLTVV.

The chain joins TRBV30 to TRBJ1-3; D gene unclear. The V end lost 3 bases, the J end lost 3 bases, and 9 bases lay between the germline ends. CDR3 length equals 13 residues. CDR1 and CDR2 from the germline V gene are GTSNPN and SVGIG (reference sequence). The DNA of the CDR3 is TGTGCCTGGAGCCCAATTTTTGGAAACACCATATATTTT. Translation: CAWSPIFGNTIYF.

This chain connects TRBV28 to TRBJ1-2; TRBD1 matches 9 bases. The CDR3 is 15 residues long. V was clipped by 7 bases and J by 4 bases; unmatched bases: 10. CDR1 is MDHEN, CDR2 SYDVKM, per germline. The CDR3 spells CASMGGTGFGYGYTF. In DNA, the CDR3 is TGTGCCAGCATGGGCGGGACAGGGTTTGGCTATGGCTACACCTTC.

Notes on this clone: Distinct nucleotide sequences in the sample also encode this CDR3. The CDR3 loop is CASSDGQPQHF. CDR3 coding DNA: TGTGCCAGCAGTGACGGTCAGCCCCAGCATTTT. The V call is TRBV6-1, the J call TRBJ1-5; D not certain. The CDR3 covers 11 residues. V lost 3 bases and J 6 bases, leaving 3 bases between the germline ends. Germline V gene lookup returns CDR1 MNHNS and CDR2 SASEGT.

CDR3 nucleotide sequence: TGTGCCAGCAGCACACTGACAGGGGACAATAATTCACCCCTCCACTTT. It encodes CASSTLTGDNNSPLHF. The chain links TRBV5-6 to TRBJ1-6; TRBD1 matches at 8 bases. CDR1 and CDR2 (germline): SGHDT, YYEEEE. The CDR3 consists of 16 residues. Trimming cost V 4 bases and J 5 bases; bases outside gene matches: 8.

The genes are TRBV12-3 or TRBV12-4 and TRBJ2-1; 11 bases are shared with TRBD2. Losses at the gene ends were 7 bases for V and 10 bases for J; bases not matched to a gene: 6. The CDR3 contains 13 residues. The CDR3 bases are TGTGCCAGCATCCTTATAGCGGGGGGGGAGCAGTTCTTC. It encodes CASILIAGGEQFF.

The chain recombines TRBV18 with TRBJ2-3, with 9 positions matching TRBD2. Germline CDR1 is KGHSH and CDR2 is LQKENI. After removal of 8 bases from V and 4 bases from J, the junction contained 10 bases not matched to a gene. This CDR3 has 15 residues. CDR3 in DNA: TGTGCCAGCACTCCCACCGGGACTAGCTCAGATACGCAGTATTTT. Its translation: CASTPTGTSSDTQYF.

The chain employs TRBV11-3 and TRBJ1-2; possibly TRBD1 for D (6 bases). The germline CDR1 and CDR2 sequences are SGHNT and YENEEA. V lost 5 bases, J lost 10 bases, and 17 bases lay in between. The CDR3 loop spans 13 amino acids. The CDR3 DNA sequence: TGTGCCAGCAGCCCCTTACGGGACACCCCCTACACCTTC. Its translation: CASSPLRDTPYTF.

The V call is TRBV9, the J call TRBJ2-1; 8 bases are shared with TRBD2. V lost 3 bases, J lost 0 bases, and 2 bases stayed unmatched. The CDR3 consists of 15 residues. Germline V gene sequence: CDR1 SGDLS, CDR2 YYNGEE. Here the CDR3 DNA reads TGTGCCAGCAGCGGCAGCGGGGGCTCCTACAATGAGCAGTTCTTC. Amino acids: CASSGSGGSYNEQFF.